A single sample is the source of the 3 T cell receptor beta chains below, sequenced in a study of PD-1 blockade in classical Hodgkin lymphoma. Only in-frame clones appear in the TCRdb table, and some are missing; sequencing was by immunoSEQ multiplex PCR. The sample has approximately 50,000 clones; 88% are singletons. Each patient experienced a relapse that followed autologous stem cell transplantation, and brentuximab vedotin exposure varied. This specimen was peripheral blood mononuclear cells (PBMCs), taken before the second cycle of nivolumab. These receptors all come from a human donor with classical Hodgkin lymphoma.

The gene calls are TRBV30 and TRBJ2-3, with D hard to call. The germline CDR1 and CDR2 sequences are GTSNPN and SVGIG (reference sequence). The CDR3 has 13 amino acids. V was shortened by 7 bases and J by 0 bases, with 11 bases between the two germline ends. CDR3 DNA: TGTGCCTCCGGTGCACCCAGCACAGATACGCAGTATTTT. It yields the protein CASGAPSTDTQYF.

V gene TRBV9 combines with J gene TRBJ2-7, with unresolved D. Per the germline V gene, CDR1 is SGDLS and CDR2 is YYNGEE. V lost 1 base and J 0 bases, leaving 8 bases between the germline ends. This CDR3 contains 14 residues. This CDR3 reads CASSVHQSSYEQYF. As DNA, the CDR3 is TGTGCCAGCAGCGTACATCAGAGCTCCTACGAGCAGTACTTC.

The gene calls are TRBV18 and TRBJ2-2, with TRBD2 matching over 7 bases. Germline trimming cut 3 bases from V and 6 bases from J; bases unmatched to any gene: 1. Germline values: CDR1 KGHSH, CDR2 LQKENI. This CDR3 is built from 13 residues. The CDR3 loop reads CASSPREAGELFF. DNA of the CDR3: TGTGCCAGCTCACCCCGGGAGGCCGGGGAGCTGTTTTTT.